The present entry profiles one T cell receptor (beta chain) with its context. What it recognizes is unknown. Trimming left V 6 bases short and J 1 base short, with 15 bases between. Germline lookup yields CDR1 SGHRS and CDR2 YFSETQ. There are 15 residues in the CDR3. This record belongs to a study of cytomegalovirus exposure and HLA in healthy donors. The wider study: A later analysis reported the 90 to 150 validation repertoires used the same platform as the approximately 650 first-cohort repertoires. Regarding the study as a whole: One later analysis, an examination of the 120 validation repertoires, found that first-cohort TCR clusters tended to co-occur in them.

Donors were drawn from the approximately 120-subject validation cohort, separate from the roughly 700-subject first cohort. TCRdb's table, derived via immunoSEQ multiplex PCR, lists solely in-frame clones and lacks some. The table shows roughly 300,000 clones, with roughly 88% occurring only once. This clonotype was sampled from a woman aged 18-35 years in good health and CMV-seronegative. Sequences were obtained from PBMCs. The chain links TRBV5-1 to TRBJ2-3; maybe TRBD2 (6 bases). CDR3 sequence reads: CASTIGGVGTDTQYF. The CDR3 DNA sequence: TGCGCCAGCACCATCGGGGGAGTCGGCACAGATACGCAGTATTTT.